This T cell receptor (beta chain) was retrieved from a study of cytomegalovirus exposure and HLA in healthy donors. Study-wide results and caveats: Fewer N-insertions (relative to the roughly 700-donor mean) were reportedly seen in an Asian-associated ancestry cluster in a later analysis.

Per germline, CDR1 SGDLS and CDR2 YYNGEE. The CDR3 is made up of 17 amino acids. Trimming pared 1 base from V and 3 bases from J, leaving 19 bases between. Comment on this clone: Antigen specificity is unknown.

PCR amplification relied on 60 Vbeta primers (plus 13 Jbeta primers). Sequenced by immunoSEQ multiplex PCR; TCRdb stores in-frame clones only, minus some. The data show 140,000 to 150,000 clones, with approximately 80% seen just once and 3.5% to 5.5% held by the top ten. The sample comprised PBMCs. The chain recombines TRBV9 with TRBJ2-5; D gene uncertain. This sequence originates from a woman aged 40 to 55 in good health and CMV-seropositive. CDR3 DNA sequence: TGTGCCAGCAGCGTACCCCGGGTCGCACGGCCGGAAGAGACCCAGTACTTC. Translating gives CASSVPRVARPEETQYF.